This T cell receptor beta chain comes out of a study of cytomegalovirus exposure and HLA in healthy donors. Whole-study results and caveats: Among CMV-associated TCR beta chains, most appeared HLA-restricted in a later analysis.

A multiplex PCR was run with 60 Vbeta primers and 13 Jbeta primers. The assay was immunoSEQ multiplex PCR, and TCRdb's table has in-frame clones only and misses some. The sample includes 85,000 to 110,000 clones, more than 75% of them seen just once. Concerning this clone itself: What it binds is not known.

Donors were nominally healthy when sampled, though unrecorded immune exposures were likely. The clonotype originates from a woman younger than 30 in good health and CMV-seropositive. Sequencing used PBMCs.

The CDR3 here is CASSEGGTGSSYEQYF. The CDR3 DNA sequence: TGTGCCAGCAGTGAAGGTGGGACAGGATCTTCCTACGAGCAGTACTTC. V usage is TRBV2 and J usage is TRBJ2-7, with 8 bases matching TRBD1. V was clipped by 1 base and J by 1 base; unmatched bases: 6. This CDR3 has 16 amino acids. CDR1 is SNHLY and CDR2 is FYNNEI in the germline V gene.